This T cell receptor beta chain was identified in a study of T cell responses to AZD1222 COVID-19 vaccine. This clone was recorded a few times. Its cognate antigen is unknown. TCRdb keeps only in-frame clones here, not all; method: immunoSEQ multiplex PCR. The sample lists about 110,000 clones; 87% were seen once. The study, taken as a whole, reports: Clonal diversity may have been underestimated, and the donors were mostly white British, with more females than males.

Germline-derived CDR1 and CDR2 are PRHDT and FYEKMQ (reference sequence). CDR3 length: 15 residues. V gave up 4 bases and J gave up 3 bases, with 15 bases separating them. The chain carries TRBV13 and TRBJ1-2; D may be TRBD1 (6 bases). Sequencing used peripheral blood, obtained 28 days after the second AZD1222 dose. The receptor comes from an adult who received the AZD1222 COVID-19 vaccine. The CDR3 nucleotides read TGTGCCAGCAGCTACCTACGGGGGGCTGACTATGGCTACACCTTC. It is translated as CASSYLRGADYGYTF.